One and the same sample provided the 31 T cell receptor beta chains below, sequenced in a study of T cell responses to AZD1222 COVID-19 vaccine. Sequencing was performed with immunoSEQ multiplex PCR; in TCRdb, only in-frame clones are kept and a portion is missing. The sample includes some 69,000 clones, roughly 85% of them seen just once. Material: peripheral blood, obtained on day 0 of AZD1222 vaccination. The receptor set was obtained from an adult in good health.

The V and J genes are TRBV7-6 and TRBJ2-3, with TRBD2 matching over 10 bases. Germline CDR1 is SGHVS and CDR2 is FNYEAQ. This CDR3 comprises 19 residues. V was clipped by 2 bases and J by 2 bases; unmatched bases: 13. The CDR3 nucleotides are TGTGCCAGCAGCTTATTTAGTAGCGGGGGGTCTGGATACACAGATACGCAGTATTTT. Translation: CASSLFSSGGSGYTDTQYF. Full variable domain (missing parts from reference TRBV7-6 and TRBJ2-3): GAGVSQSPRYKVTKRGQDVALRCDPISGHVSLYWYRQALGQGPEFLTYFNYEAQQDKSGLPNDRFSAERPEGSISTLTIQRTEQRDSAMYRCASSLFSSGGSGYTDTQYFGPGTRLTVL.

This rearrangement joins TRBV7-6 to TRBJ2-5, with TRBD1 matching over 8 bases. V gave up 4 bases and J gave up 9 bases; unmatched junction bases: 10. The CDR3 totals 14 residues. Germline values: CDR1 SGHVS, CDR2 FNYEAQ. DNA for the CDR3: TGTGCCAGCAGCTCGGACAGGGCCGTCTCGGCCCAGTACTTC. It translates to CASSSDRAVSAQYF.

The rearrangement joins TRBV16 to TRBJ2-2, with TRBD1 matching over 8 bases. V was pared by 0 bases and J by 1 base, with 4 bases of the junction left unmatched. Germline assignment: CDR1 KGHSY and CDR2 FQNENV. The CDR3 runs 17 residues. CDR3 sequence reads: CASSQSRTGMNTGELFF. As DNA, the CDR3 is TGTGCCAGCAGCCAATCAAGGACAGGGATGAACACCGGGGAGCTGTTTTTT. Complete variable domain (other parts from reference TRBV16 and TRBJ2-2): GEEVAQTPKHLVRGEGQKAKLYCAPIKGHSYVFWYQQVLKNEFKFLISFQNENVFDETGMPKERFSAKCLPNSPCSLEIQATKLEDSAVYFCASSQSRTGMNTGELFFGEGSRLTVL.

The chain employs TRBV7-2 and TRBJ2-5; TRBD1 agrees at 9 bases. Trimming took 6 bases from V and 2 from J; bases not matched to a gene: 7. Germline CDR1 is SGHTA and CDR2 is FQGNSA. The CDR3 totals 15 residues. The DNA of the CDR3 is TGTGCCAGCAGGCCGGACAGGGGAGTTCAAGAGACCCAGTACTTC. This translates into CASRPDRGVQETQYF.

This clone was observed a few times. The chain carries TRBV11-3 and TRBJ2-2; D possibly corresponds to TRBD1 (5 bases). Germline V gene lookup returns CDR1 SGHNT and CDR2 YENEEA. The CDR3 runs 16 residues. V lost 0 bases and J lost 4, with 12 bases in between. CDR3 nucleotides: TGTGCCAGCAGCTTAGAGGTGGGGCCTCCCACCGGGGAGCTGTTTTTT. It translates to CASSLEVGPPTGELFF.

V usage is TRBV27 and J usage is TRBJ1-3, with 9 bases aligning to TRBD1. This CDR3 is 20 amino acids long. The junction had 18 bases not matched to a gene; V was cut back by 6 bases and J by 0 bases. The germline CDR1 and CDR2 sequences are MNHEY and SMNVEV (reference sequence). As DNA, the CDR3 is TGTGCCAGCAGCCCGATCTGGGGACAGGGATTATTGGGCTCTGGAAACACCATATATTTT. This codes for CASSPIWGQGLLGSGNTIYF.

V and J are TRBV7-6 and TRBJ1-3; D is undetermined. The CDR3 is 16 residues long. The germline V gene has CDR1 SGHVS and CDR2 FNYEAQ. V was pared by 2 bases and J by 0 bases, with 11 bases between. The CDR3 DNA follows: TGTGCCAGCAGCTTATTGGTACAAGCCTCTGGAAACACCATATATTTT. Translating gives CASSLLVQASGNTIYF.

This chain joins TRBV5-6 and TRBJ1-3; D gene ambiguous. Trimming removed 4 bases from V and 2 bases from J, with 10 bases in between. Germline lookup yields CDR1 SGHDT and CDR2 YYEEEE. CDR3 size: 14 residues. The CDR3 coding sequence is TGTGCCAGCAGCCCTCGACGGACTGGAAACACCATATATTTT. Translating gives CASSPRRTGNTIYF.

This chain links TRBV27 with TRBJ2-7, with TRBD1 as a possible D gene (5 bases). CDR1 and CDR2 from the germline V gene are MNHEY and SMNVEV (reference sequence). The CDR3 loop spans 16 amino acids. V dropped 6 bases and J dropped 0 bases, with 18 bases sitting between them. The CDR3 loop is CASRGNVRGFSYEQYF. The CDR3 DNA is TGTGCCAGCAGGGGGAATGTTAGGGGCTTCTCCTACGAGCAGTACTTC.

The gene calls are TRBV15 and TRBJ1-4, with 9 positions matching TRBD1. Trimming removed 6 bases from V and 4 bases from J; junction bases left unmatched: 9. Germline loops: CDR1 LNHNV, CDR2 YYDKDF (reference sequence). The CDR3 is 16 residues long. CDR3 amino acids: CATSPGQGQGNEKLFF. The CDR3, as DNA: TGTGCCACCAGTCCCGGACAGGGGCAGGGTAATGAAAAACTGTTTTTT.

This clone was seen only once. The rearrangement joins TRBV6-6 to TRBJ2-7; 14 nucleotides agree with TRBD2. With V trimmed by 5 bases and J by 6 bases, 6 bases remained unmatched. This CDR3 has 15 amino acids. The germline V gene has CDR1 MNHNY and CDR2 SVGAGI (reference sequence). CDR3 amino acids: CASSPTSGGASEQYF. The CDR3 DNA is TGTGCCAGCAGTCCGACTAGCGGGGGGGCCTCCGAGCAGTACTTC.

This clone has more than one count but fewer than ten. The chain has TRBV25-1 and TRBJ2-5; possibly TRBD1 or TRBD2 for D (5 bases each). Germline-derived CDR1 and CDR2 are MGHDK and SYGVNS. The CDR3 loop spans 14 amino acids. V lost 3 bases and J lost 5, with 13 bases in between. As DNA, the CDR3 is TGTGCCAGCAGTGAGCAGGGACGGACGGAGACCCAGTACTTC. Translation: CASSEQGRTETQYF.

V and J are TRBV7-3 and TRBJ2-7; 8 bases align to TRBD1. CDR1 is SGHTA, CDR2 FQGTGA, per germline. The CDR3 is 15 amino acids. Trimming cost V 1 base and J 0 bases; bases outside gene matches: 2. The DNA for the CDR3 is TGTGCCAGCAGCTTAAGGACAGGGAGCTCCTACGAGCAGTACTTC. Its translation is CASSLRTGSSYEQYF.

The chain combines TRBV6-4 with TRBJ2-3, with 12 bases identical to TRBD2. With V trimmed by 6 bases and J by 6 bases, 10 bases remained unmatched. Germline loops: CDR1 MRHNA, CDR2 SNTAGT. This CDR3 comprises 16 residues. CDR3 bases: TGTGCCAGCAGCCCTAGCGGGGGGGGCCCTGGCGATACGCAGTATTTT. It codes for CASSPSGGGPGDTQYF.

In its sample, this clone is medium-sized. The chain employs TRBV3-1 (or the pseudogene TRBV3-2) and TRBJ2-1; 9 nucleotides align to TRBD2. Unmatched junction bases numbered 10, after V lost 4 bases and J lost 9 bases. Germline CDR1 and CDR2: LGHDT and YNNKEL (reference sequence). This CDR3 has 15 residues. CDR3 DNA sequence: TGTGCCAGCAGCCCACCCGCGCGGGGGGGCAGTGAGCAGTTCTTC. Encoded protein: CASSPPARGGSEQFF.

The chain is built from TRBV7-4 and TRBJ2-1; possibly TRBD2 for D (5 bases). Germline CDR1 SGHVT, CDR2 SQSDAQ. The CDR3 runs to 14 residues. Trimming took 5 bases from V and 6 from J, leaving 14 bases between them. CDR3 loop: CASSVRRTSNEQFF. CDR3 sequence (DNA): TGTGCCAGCAGCGTAAGACGAACTAGCAATGAGCAGTTCTTC.

The rearrangement joins TRBV9 to TRBJ2-7; no definite D call. The CDR3 has 13 amino acids. CDR1 and CDR2 (germline): SGDLS, YYNGEE. V was shortened by 7 bases and J by 1 base, with 12 bases between the two germline ends. The CDR3 region is CASSRDVSYEQYF. The CDR3 coding sequence is TGTGCCAGCTCTAGGGATGTGTCCTACGAGCAGTACTTC.

The genes are TRBV9 and TRBJ2-1; D is perhaps TRBD2 (5 bases). Trimming pared 7 bases from V and 3 bases from J, leaving 8 bases between. Looked up from germline, CDR1 is SGDLS and CDR2 is YYNGEE. This CDR3 comprises 12 residues. Here the CDR3 reads CASARGYNEQFF. The DNA for the CDR3 is TGTGCCAGCGCCCGGGGCTACAATGAGCAGTTCTTC.

V and J are TRBV28 and TRBJ2-6; D might be TRBD1 (6 bases). The V gene lost 5 bases and the J gene lost 0 bases, with 11 bases spanning the gap. Germline V gene lookup returns CDR1 MDHEN and CDR2 SYDVKM. This CDR3 region has 16 residues. Written as DNA, the CDR3 is TGTGCCAGCAGTGGGGGCACCCGCTCTGGGGCCAACGTCCTGACTTTC. It is translated as CASSGGTRSGANVLTF.

This chain joins TRBV4-1 and TRBJ2-1; no definite D call. Trimming removed 2 bases at V and 0 bases at J, with 14 bases between. The germline gives CDR1 MGHRA, CDR2 YSYEKL. The CDR3 totals 17 residues. The CDR3 nucleotides read TGCGCCAGCAGCCAAAGCGTCCACGAACTCTCCTACAATGAGCAGTTCTTC. Its translation is CASSQSVHELSYNEQFF.

This rearrangement joins TRBV27 to TRBJ1-2; possible D gene TRBD1, 6 bases. Germline lookup yields CDR1 MNHEY and CDR2 SMNVEV (reference sequence). This CDR3 has 16 amino acids. V was shortened by 7 bases and J by 5 bases, with 23 bases between the two germline ends. In DNA form, the CDR3 reads TGTGCCAGCAAGCCCCCGTGCTGGCGGACAGTTTATGGCTACACCTTC. Encoded protein: CASKPPCWRTVYGYTF.

The gene calls are TRBV4-1 and TRBJ1-5; possible D gene TRBD1, 5 bases. Germline assignment: CDR1 MGHRA and CDR2 YSYEKL. V lost 4 bases and J 6 bases, leaving 19 bases between the germline ends. This CDR3 is built from 16 residues. CDR3 nucleotides: TGCGCCAGCAGCCTGGACCTGGGGGGGACGCGTCAGCCCCAGCATTTT. This encodes CASSLDLGGTRQPQHF.

The chain carries TRBV3-1 (or the pseudogene TRBV3-2) and TRBJ1-4, with D possibly TRBD1 on 5 matching bases. V was cut by 7 bases and J by 4 bases, with 16 bases left in between. Germline CDR1 and CDR2: LGHDT and YNNKEL (reference sequence). This CDR3 is 15 amino acids long. Here the CDR3 reads CASTSLGTDNEKLFF. The CDR3 nucleotides are TGTGCCAGCACGTCCTTGGGGACGGATAATGAAAAACTGTTTTTT.

The chain recombines TRBV6-5 with TRBJ2-4; D may be TRBD1 (7 bases). V lost 6 bases and J 0 bases, leaving 12 bases between the germline ends. In germline, CDR1 is MNHEY, CDR2 SVGAGI. CDR3 size: 15 residues. This CDR3 reads CASSQGGGAKNIQYF. The CDR3 DNA is TGTGCCAGCAGCCAGGGGGGAGGAGCCAAAAACATTCAGTACTTC.

The chain has TRBV6-1 and TRBJ1-3; no clear D. The CDR3 length is 16 residues. The V end lost 3 bases, the J end lost 4 bases, and 16 bases lay between the germline ends. Germline V gene data show CDR1 as MNHNS and CDR2 as SASEGT. The CDR3 spells CASSDFALAGGNTIYF. CDR3 nucleotides: TGTGCCAGCAGTGATTTTGCTCTCGCAGGAGGAAACACCATATATTTT.

The chain employs TRBV5-6 and TRBJ2-1, with 11 bases fitting TRBD2. The CDR3 extends over 15 amino acids. Unmatched junction bases numbered 6, after V lost 4 bases and J lost 6 bases. CDR1 SGHDT and CDR2 YYEEEE come from the germline V gene. CDR3 in DNA: TGTGCCAGCAGCGTGGGACTAGCGGTGGGCAATGAGCAGTTCTTC. Its protein product is CASSVGLAVGNEQFF.

J is TRBJ1-2 and V is TRBV6-6; 11 bases align to TRBD1. With V trimmed by 5 bases and J by 8 bases, 4 bases remained unmatched. CDR1 and CDR2 from the germline V gene are MNHNY and SVGAGI (reference sequence). CDR3 size: 13 residues. CDR3 sequence (DNA): TGTGCCAGCAGTGTGGACAGGGGGCACGGCTACACCTTC. Protein product: CASSVDRGHGYTF.

This chain uses TRBV10-3 with TRBJ2-1; TRBD2 aligns across 9 bases. From germline, CDR1 is ENHRY and CDR2 SYGVKD. The CDR3 extends over 15 amino acids. Trimming removed 7 bases from V and 1 base from J; junction bases left unmatched: 5. CDR3 protein: CAIMGSGGSYNEQFF. CDR3 sequence (DNA): TGTGCCATCATGGGTAGCGGGGGTTCCTACAATGAGCAGTTCTTC.

V usage is TRBV3-1 (or the pseudogene TRBV3-2) and J usage is TRBJ2-1; 11 nucleotides agree with TRBD2. With V trimmed by 4 bases and J by 13 bases, 3 bases remained unmatched. The CDR3 is 12 residues long. Germline CDR1 LGHDT, CDR2 YNNKEL (reference sequence). Here the CDR3 DNA reads TGTGCCAGCAGCCTAGCGGGGGGGCCACAGTTCTTC. This translates into CASSLAGGPQFF.

This chain joins TRBV11-2 and TRBJ1-6; D is ambiguous. CDR3 length: 16 residues. The V end was cut by 5 bases, the J end by 6 bases, with 17 bases between. The germline CDR1 and CDR2 sequences are SGHAT and FQNNGV. The CDR3 here is CASSEMGRRLNSPLHF. In nucleotides, the CDR3 is TGTGCCAGCAGCGAAATGGGCCGCCGCCTTAATTCACCCCTCCACTTT.

The J gene is TRBJ2-1, the V gene TRBV11-2; the D is unclear. Trimming stripped 5 bases from V and 1 base from J, with 15 bases between. Germline CDR1 is SGHAT and CDR2 is FQNNGV. CDR3 size: 16 residues. This CDR3 reads CASSPQRRLSYNEQFF. The DNA of the CDR3 is TGTGCCAGCAGCCCCCAGAGGCGCTTGTCCTACAATGAGCAGTTCTTC.